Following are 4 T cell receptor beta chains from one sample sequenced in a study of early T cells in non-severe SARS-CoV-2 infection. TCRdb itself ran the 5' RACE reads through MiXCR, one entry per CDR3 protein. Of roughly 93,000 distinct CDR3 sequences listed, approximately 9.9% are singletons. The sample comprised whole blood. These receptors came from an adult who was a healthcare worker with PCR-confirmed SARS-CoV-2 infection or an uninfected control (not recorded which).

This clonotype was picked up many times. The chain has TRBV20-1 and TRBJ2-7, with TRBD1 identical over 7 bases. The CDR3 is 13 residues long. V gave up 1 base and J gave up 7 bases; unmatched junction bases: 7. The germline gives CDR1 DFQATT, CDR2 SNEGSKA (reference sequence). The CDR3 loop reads CSARGTTGREQYF. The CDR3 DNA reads TGCAGTGCTAGAGGTACGACAGGGCGAGAGCAGTACTTC.

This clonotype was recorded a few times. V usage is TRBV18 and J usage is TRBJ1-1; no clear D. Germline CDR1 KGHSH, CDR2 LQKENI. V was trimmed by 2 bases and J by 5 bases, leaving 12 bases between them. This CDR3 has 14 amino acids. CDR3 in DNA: TGTGCCAGCTCACCAGCGATGGGAGGGACTGAAGCTTTCTTT. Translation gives CASSPAMGGTEAFF.

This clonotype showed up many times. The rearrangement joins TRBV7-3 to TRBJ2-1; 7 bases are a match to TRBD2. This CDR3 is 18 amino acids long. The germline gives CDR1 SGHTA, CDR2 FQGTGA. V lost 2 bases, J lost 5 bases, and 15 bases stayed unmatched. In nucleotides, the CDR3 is TGTGCCAGCAGCTTATCATCCGGGGGGACCACCTACGACAATGAGCAGTTCTTC. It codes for CASSLSSGGTTYDNEQFF.

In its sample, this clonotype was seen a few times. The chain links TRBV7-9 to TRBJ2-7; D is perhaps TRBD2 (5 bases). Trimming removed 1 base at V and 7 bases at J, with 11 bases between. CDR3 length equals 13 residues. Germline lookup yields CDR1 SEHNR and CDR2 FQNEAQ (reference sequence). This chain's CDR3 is CASSLVITGEQYF. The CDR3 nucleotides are TGTGCCAGCAGCTTAGTGATCACGGGAGAGCAGTACTTC.